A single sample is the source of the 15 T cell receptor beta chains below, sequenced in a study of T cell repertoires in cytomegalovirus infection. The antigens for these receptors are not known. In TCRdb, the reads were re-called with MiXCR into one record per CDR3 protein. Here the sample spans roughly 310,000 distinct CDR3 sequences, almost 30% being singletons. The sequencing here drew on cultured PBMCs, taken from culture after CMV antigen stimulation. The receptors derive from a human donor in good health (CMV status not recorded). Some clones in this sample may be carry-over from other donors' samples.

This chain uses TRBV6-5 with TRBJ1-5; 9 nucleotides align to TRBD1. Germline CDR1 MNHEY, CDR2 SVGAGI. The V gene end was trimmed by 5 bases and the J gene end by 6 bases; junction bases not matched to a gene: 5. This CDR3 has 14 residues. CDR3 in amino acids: CASSTGTGLQPQHF. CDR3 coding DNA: TGTGCCAGCAGTACCGGGACAGGGCTTCAGCCCCAGCATTTT.

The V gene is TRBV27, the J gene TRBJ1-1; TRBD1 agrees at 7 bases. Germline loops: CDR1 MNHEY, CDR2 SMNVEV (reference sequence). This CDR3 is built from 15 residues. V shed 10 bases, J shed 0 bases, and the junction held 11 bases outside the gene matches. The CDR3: CAIRQGASLNTEAFF. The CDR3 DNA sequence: TGTGCCATACGACAGGGAGCTTCGCTGAACACTGAAGCTTTCTTT.

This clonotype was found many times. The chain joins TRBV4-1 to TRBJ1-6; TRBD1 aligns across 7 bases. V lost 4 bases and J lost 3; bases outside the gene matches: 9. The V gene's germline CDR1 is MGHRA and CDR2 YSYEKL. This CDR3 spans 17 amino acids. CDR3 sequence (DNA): TGCGCCAGCAGCCCGTCTCTCCGGGACAGCTATAATTCACCCCTCCACTTT. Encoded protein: CASSPSLRDSYNSPLHF.

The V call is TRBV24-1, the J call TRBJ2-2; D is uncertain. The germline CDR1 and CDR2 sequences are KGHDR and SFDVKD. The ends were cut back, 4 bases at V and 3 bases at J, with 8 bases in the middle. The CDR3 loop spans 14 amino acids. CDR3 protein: CATSEYRDTGELFF. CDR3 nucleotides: TGTGCCACCAGTGAGTACAGAGACACCGGGGAGCTGTTTTTT.

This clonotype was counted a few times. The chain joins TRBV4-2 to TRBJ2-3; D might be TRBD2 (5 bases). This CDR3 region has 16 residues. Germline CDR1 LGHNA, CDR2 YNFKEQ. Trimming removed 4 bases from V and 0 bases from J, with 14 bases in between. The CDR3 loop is CASSPHTGSSTDTQYF. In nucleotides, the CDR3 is TGTGCCAGCAGCCCCCATACGGGATCTAGCACAGATACGCAGTATTTT.

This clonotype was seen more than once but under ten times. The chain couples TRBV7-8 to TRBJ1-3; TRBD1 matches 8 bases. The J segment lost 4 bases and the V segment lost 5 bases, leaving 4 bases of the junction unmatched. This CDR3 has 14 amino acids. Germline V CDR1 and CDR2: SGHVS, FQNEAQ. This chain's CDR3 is CASSPDRGGNTIYF. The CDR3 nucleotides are TGTGCCAGCAGCCCCGACAGGGGCGGAAACACCATATATTTT.

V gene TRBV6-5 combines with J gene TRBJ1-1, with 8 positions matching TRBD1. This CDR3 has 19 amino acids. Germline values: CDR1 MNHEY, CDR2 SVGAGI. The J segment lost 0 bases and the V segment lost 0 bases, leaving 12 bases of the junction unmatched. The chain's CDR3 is CASSYSFFQGAELNTEAFF. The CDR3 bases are TGTGCCAGCAGTTACTCGTTTTTTCAGGGGGCCGAATTGAACACTGAAGCTTTCTTT.

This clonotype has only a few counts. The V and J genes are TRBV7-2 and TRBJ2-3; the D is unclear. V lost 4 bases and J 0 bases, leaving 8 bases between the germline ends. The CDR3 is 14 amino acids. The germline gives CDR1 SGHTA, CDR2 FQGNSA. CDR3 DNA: TGTGCCAGCAGCTCCCCGGCTAGCACAGATACGCAGTATTTT. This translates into CASSSPASTDTQYF.

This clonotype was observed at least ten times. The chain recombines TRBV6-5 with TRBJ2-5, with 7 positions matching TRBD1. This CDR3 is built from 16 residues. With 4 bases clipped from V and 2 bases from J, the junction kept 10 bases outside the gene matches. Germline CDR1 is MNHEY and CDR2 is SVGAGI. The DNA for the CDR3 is TGTGCCAGCAGTTCGGCTTTGGGACAGTTTCAAGAGACCCAGTACTTC. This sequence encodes CASSSALGQFQETQYF.

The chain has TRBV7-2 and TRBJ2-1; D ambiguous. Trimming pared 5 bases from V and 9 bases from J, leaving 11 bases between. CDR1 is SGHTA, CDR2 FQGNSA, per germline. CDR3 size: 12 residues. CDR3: CASSLPPGEQFF. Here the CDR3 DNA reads TGTGCCAGCAGCCTCCCCCCCGGTGAGCAGTTCTTC.

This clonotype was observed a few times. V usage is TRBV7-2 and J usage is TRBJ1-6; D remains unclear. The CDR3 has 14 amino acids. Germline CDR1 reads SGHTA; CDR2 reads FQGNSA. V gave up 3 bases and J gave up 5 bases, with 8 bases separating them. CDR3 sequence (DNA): TGTGCCAGCAGCTTGTACAAGGATAATTCACCCCTCCACTTT. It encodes CASSLYKDNSPLHF.

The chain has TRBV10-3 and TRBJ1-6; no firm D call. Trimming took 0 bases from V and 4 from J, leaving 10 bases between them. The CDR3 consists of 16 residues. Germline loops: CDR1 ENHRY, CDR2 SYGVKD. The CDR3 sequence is CAISESKGMYNSPLHF. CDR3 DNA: TGTGCCATCAGTGAGTCGAAAGGAATGTATAATTCACCCCTCCACTTT.

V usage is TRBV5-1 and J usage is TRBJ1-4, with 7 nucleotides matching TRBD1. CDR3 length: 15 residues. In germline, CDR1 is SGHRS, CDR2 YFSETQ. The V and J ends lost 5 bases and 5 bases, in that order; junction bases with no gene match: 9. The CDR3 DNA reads TGCGCCAGCAGTCAATCGACAGGGAACAATGAAAAACTGTTTTTT. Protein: CASSQSTGNNEKLFF.

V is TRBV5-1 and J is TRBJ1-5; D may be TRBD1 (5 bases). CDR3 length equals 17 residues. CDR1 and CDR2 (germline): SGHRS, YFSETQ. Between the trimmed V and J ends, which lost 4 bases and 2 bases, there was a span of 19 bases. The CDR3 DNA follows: TGCGCCAGCAGCCCAGACCCAGTAGACAGAGGCAATCAGCCCCAGCATTTT. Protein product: CASSPDPVDRGNQPQHF.

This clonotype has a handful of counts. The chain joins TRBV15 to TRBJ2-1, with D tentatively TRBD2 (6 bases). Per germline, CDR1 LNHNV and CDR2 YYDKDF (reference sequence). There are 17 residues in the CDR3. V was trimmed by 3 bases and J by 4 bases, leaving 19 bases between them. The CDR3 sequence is CATSSVSGLSPYNEQFF. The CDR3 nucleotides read TGTGCCACCAGCAGTGTTAGCGGTCTATCACCGTACAATGAGCAGTTCTTC.